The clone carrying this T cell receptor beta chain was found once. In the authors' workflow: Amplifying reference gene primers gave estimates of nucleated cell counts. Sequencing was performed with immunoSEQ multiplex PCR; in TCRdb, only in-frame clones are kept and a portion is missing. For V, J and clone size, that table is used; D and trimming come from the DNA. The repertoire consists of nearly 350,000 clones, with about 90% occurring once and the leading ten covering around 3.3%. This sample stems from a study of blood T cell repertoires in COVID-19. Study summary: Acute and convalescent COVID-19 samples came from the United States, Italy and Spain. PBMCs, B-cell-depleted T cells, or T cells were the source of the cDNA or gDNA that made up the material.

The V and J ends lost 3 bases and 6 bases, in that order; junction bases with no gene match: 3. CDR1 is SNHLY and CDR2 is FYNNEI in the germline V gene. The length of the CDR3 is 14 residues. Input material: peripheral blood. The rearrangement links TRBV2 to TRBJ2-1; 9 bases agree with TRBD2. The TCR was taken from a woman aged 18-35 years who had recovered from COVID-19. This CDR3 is CASSELAGINEQFF. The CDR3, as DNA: TGTGCCAGCAGTGAGCTAGCGGGAATCAATGAGCAGTTCTTC. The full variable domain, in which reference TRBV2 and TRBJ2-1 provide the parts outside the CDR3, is EPEVTQTPSHQVTQMGQEVILRCVPISNHLYFYWYRQILGQKVEFLVSFYNNEISEKSEIFDDQFSVERPDGSNFTLKIRSTKLEDSAMYFCASSELAGINEQFFGPGTRLTVL.